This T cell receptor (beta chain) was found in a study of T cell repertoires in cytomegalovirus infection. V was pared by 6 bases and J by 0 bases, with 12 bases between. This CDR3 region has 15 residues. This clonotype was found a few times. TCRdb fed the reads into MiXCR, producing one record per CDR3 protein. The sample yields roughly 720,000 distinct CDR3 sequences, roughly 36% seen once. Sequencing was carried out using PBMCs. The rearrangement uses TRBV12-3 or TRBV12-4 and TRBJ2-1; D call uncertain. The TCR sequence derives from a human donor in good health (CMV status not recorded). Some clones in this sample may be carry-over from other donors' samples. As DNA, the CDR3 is TGTGCCAGCAGGCCTACATGGAGCTCCTACAATGAGCAGTTCTTC. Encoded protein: CASRPTWSSYNEQFF.